This T cell receptor (beta chain) was sequenced during a study of immune evolution from preneoplasia to lung adenocarcinoma. The protocol was immunoSEQ multiplex PCR, while the TCRdb copy is restricted to in-frame clones and leaves out a portion. Of approximately 9,700 clones listed, more than 75% are singletons. CDR3 size: 15 residues. CDR1 and CDR2 (germline): SEHNR, FQNEAQ (reference sequence). V gave up 6 bases and J gave up 3 bases; unmatched junction bases: 6. This chain links TRBV7-9 with TRBJ1-2; 11 nucleotides line up with TRBD1. The sequence was collected from a person in their 70s with lung adenocarcinoma. Sequencing was carried out using FFPE minimally invasive lung adenocarcinoma tissue. The CDR3 is CASRRGQGADYGYTF. The CDR3 region has the DNA TGTGCCAGCAGGCGCGGACAGGGGGCCGACTATGGCTACACCTTC.